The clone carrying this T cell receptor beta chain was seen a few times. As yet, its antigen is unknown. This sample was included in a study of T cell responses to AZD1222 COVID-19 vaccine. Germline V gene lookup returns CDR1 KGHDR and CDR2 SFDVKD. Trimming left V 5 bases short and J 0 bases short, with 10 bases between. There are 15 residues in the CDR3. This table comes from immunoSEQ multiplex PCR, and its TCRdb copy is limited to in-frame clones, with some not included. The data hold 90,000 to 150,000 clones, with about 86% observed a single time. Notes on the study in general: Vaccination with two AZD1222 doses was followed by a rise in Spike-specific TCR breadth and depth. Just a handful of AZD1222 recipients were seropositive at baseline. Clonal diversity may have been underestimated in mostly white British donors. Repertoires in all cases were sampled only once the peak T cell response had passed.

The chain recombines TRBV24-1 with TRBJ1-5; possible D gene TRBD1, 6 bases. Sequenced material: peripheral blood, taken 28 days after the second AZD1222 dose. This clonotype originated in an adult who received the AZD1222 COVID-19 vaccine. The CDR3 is CATSVRGNSNQPQHF. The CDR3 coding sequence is TGTGCCACCAGTGTTAGGGGGAATAGCAATCAGCCCCAGCATTTT.